These 22 T cell receptor beta chains were sequenced from one sample in a study of T-cell memory formation after mild COVID-19. TCRdb re-derived calls from the 5' RACE reads in MiXCR, one entry per CDR3 protein. The sample includes more than 80,000 distinct CDR3 sequences, approximately 17% of them seen just once. Sequencing used PBMCs or a T cell subset sorted from them (not recorded which). The receptors were sampled from an adult woman who had mild COVID-19 (a few samples of this study predate the infection). Cell type and time point are not known.

The rearrangement uses TRBV27 and TRBJ2-7; TRBD2 aligns across 10 bases. CDR1 is MNHEY and CDR2 is SMNVEV in the germline V gene (reference sequence). The CDR3 has 14 amino acids. The J segment lost 2 bases and the V segment lost 8 bases, leaving 6 bases of the junction unmatched. CDR3 in DNA: TGTGCCAGCGGGGAGCGGGAGGGCCCCTACGAGCAGTACTTC. This gives the protein CASGEREGPYEQYF.

This clonotype was picked up many times. J is TRBJ1-3 and V is TRBV6-4; D is perhaps TRBD1 (5 bases). This CDR3 is 19 amino acids long. Per germline, CDR1 MRHNA and CDR2 SNTAGT. Trimming took 2 bases from V and 0 from J, leaving 20 bases between them. CDR3 DNA sequence: TGTGCCAGCAGTGACCGAGGTTCCCCCGACAGAAACTCTGGAAACACCATATATTTT. Its translation is CASSDRGSPDRNSGNTIYF.

The gene calls are TRBV11-2 and TRBJ2-1; D is unclear. The CDR3 runs 15 residues. Germline V gives CDR1 SGHAT, CDR2 FQNNGV. V was pared by 1 base and J by 2 bases, with 9 bases between. CDR3 coding DNA: TGTGCCAGCAGCTTAGTTTCTGCGACCTACAATGAGCAGTTCTTC. This codes for CASSLVSATYNEQFF.

This clonotype was detected only a few times. The gene calls are TRBV27 and TRBJ2-7; 7 bases map to TRBD2. The CDR3 is 19 residues long. Trimming removed 4 bases from V and 2 bases from J; junction bases left unmatched: 20. Germline lookup yields CDR1 MNHEY and CDR2 SMNVEV (reference sequence). CDR3 in amino acids: CASSSPRLSSGPQPYEQYF. The CDR3 nucleotides read TGTGCCAGCAGTTCTCCCCGACTGAGTAGCGGGCCCCAACCCTACGAGCAGTACTTC.

This sequence joins TRBV5-1 and TRBJ2-7; D is possibly TRBD1 (5 bases). The CDR3 covers 14 residues. Per the germline V gene, CDR1 is SGHRS and CDR2 is YFSETQ. Trimming removed 6 bases from V and 0 bases from J, with 13 bases in between. In nucleotides, the CDR3 is TGCGCCAGCAACGTAGACAGCTCCTCCTACGAGCAGTACTTC. It is translated as CASNVDSSSYEQYF.

This clonotype has just a few counts. The CDR3 is CSVGQGLNTEAFF. The CDR3 nucleotides read TGCAGCGTTGGTCAGGGCCTGAACACTGAAGCTTTCTTT. V usage is TRBV29-1 and J usage is TRBJ1-1, with D possibly TRBD1 on 5 matching bases. V was pared by 4 bases and J by 0 bases, with 9 bases between. CDR3 length equals 13 residues. Per the germline V gene, CDR1 is SQVTM and CDR2 is ANQGSEA.

This clonotype was seen a few times. The V and J genes are TRBV7-9 and TRBJ1-1, with 8 bases that match TRBD1. This CDR3 spans 14 amino acids. Germline V gene lookup returns CDR1 SEHNR and CDR2 FQNEAQ (reference sequence). V shed 0 bases, J shed 10 bases, and the junction held 7 bases outside the gene matches. The CDR3 DNA reads as TGTGCCAGCAGCTTAGCGGATGCAGGGGGCTTAGCTTTCTTT. It encodes CASSLADAGGLAFF.

The rearrangement uses TRBV27 and TRBJ2-5; D possibly uses TRBD1 or TRBD2 (5 bases each). The V end lost 10 bases, the J end lost 0 bases, and 18 bases lay between the germline ends. Germline lookup yields CDR1 MNHEY and CDR2 SMNVEV (reference sequence). The CDR3 totals 15 residues. The CDR3 loop reads CATSPEGMYQETQYF. CDR3 coding DNA: TGTGCCACCTCCCCCGAGGGGATGTACCAAGAGACCCAGTACTTC.

This clonotype was counted a few times. The chain joins TRBV7-2 to TRBJ2-1, with 10 positions matching TRBD2. V trimming: 2 bases; J trimming: 4 bases; junction bases outside the gene matches: 14. CDR1 and CDR2 (germline): SGHTA, FQGNSA. The CDR3 spans 19 residues. CDR3 residues: CASSLHSRALAGNYNEQFF. Written as DNA, the CDR3 is TGTGCCAGCAGCTTACACTCGCGGGCACTAGCGGGAAATTACAATGAGCAGTTCTTC.

This clonotype was found a few times. The chain combines TRBV4-1 with TRBJ1-2, with D tentatively TRBD1 (5 bases). The CDR3 extends over 15 amino acids. Trimming removed 4 bases at V and 12 bases at J, with 24 bases between. In germline, CDR1 is MGHRA, CDR2 YSYEKL. The DNA for the CDR3 is TGCGCCAGCAGCCCCATGGAGGGGCGGCAGGGAGGAAACACCTTC. This gives the protein CASSPMEGRQGGNTF.

There are many counts of this clonotype. V is TRBV6-6 and J is TRBJ2-5; 9 positions agree with TRBD2. The CDR3 is 14 residues long. V trimming: 7 bases; J trimming: 5 bases; junction bases outside the gene matches: 8. Looked up from germline, CDR1 is MNHNY and CDR2 is SVGAGI (reference sequence). The CDR3 loop reads CASTLASGKETQYF. CDR3 nucleotide sequence: TGTGCCAGCACCCTAGCTAGCGGGAAGGAGACCCAGTACTTC.

This clonotype has more than one count but fewer than ten. CDR3 residues: CASLGQAYNEQFF. The CDR3 nucleotides are TGTGCCAGCCTCGGACAGGCCTACAATGAGCAGTTCTTC. The chain joins TRBV11-2 to TRBJ2-1, with 7 bases aligning to TRBD1. Germline loops: CDR1 SGHAT, CDR2 FQNNGV. After removal of 8 bases from V and 2 bases from J, the junction contained 3 bases not matched to a gene. The CDR3 extends over 13 amino acids.

The chain couples TRBV10-3 to TRBJ2-3, with D tentatively TRBD2 (5 bases). This CDR3 comprises 16 residues. Germline V gene sequence: CDR1 ENHRY, CDR2 SYGVKD. Trimming stripped 3 bases from V and 4 bases from J, with 17 bases between. CDR3 DNA sequence: TGTGCCATCAGTGACGACTATCTCCCTGGGGCAGATACGCAGTATTTT. It is translated as CAISDDYLPGADTQYF.

In its sample, this clonotype was seen many times. The chain is built from TRBV7-8 and TRBJ2-3; 11 bases are a match to TRBD2. This CDR3 has 17 residues. Germline V gene data show CDR1 as SGHVS and CDR2 as FQNEAQ. The ends lost 4 bases at V and 5 bases at J; junction bases unmatched: 11. The DNA for the CDR3 is TGTGCCAGCAGCTCCTTTCACTTAGCGGGAGGGCTAGATACGCAGTATTTT. This translates into CASSSFHLAGGLDTQYF.

The V and J genes are TRBV12-3 or TRBV12-4 and TRBJ1-1; D not certain. Trimming removed 7 bases at V and 0 bases at J, with 12 bases between. The CDR3 has 14 residues. In DNA, the CDR3 is TGTGCCAGCACCTGGGCGGGATTGAACACTGAAGCTTTCTTT. This gives the protein CASTWAGLNTEAFF.

The table lists this clonotype with a few counts. The chain joins TRBV27 to TRBJ2-1, with a weak D call TRBD2 (5 bases). The germline CDR1 and CDR2 sequences are MNHEY and SMNVEV (reference sequence). This CDR3 has 14 amino acids. Trimming took off 4 bases at V and 4 bases at J, with 11 bases between the two ends. The CDR3 spells CASSSVEGYNEQFF. DNA for the CDR3: TGTGCCAGCAGTTCTGTAGAGGGATACAATGAGCAGTTCTTC.

This clonotype was found a few times. For the CDR3, the DNA is TGTGCCAGCAGTTACTCGACAGGGGGCACTGAAGCTTTCTTT. It specifies CASSYSTGGTEAFF. The V call is TRBV6-5, the J call TRBJ1-1; 9 positions agree with TRBD1. Germline trimming cut 0 bases from V and 4 bases from J; bases unmatched to any gene: 0. There are 14 residues in the CDR3. Germline-derived CDR1 and CDR2 are MNHEY and SVGAGI.

Written as DNA, the CDR3 is TGTGCCAGCAGTTTCGCGGGACAGCTCTCCTACGAGCAGTACTTC. Protein product: CASSFAGQLSYEQYF. The chain carries TRBV12-3 or TRBV12-4 and TRBJ2-7, with a tentative D call TRBD1 (7 bases). The ends were cut back, 3 bases at V and 0 bases at J, with 12 bases in the middle. CDR3 length: 15 residues.

At least ten counts were recorded for this clonotype. The gene calls are TRBV4-1 and TRBJ2-1; 8 bases line up with TRBD2. The V and J ends lost 4 bases and 2 bases, in that order; junction bases with no gene match: 7. The CDR3 is 16 amino acids. Germline V gives CDR1 MGHRA, CDR2 YSYEKL. The CDR3 sequence is CASSPTLADTYNEQFF. Written as DNA, the CDR3 is TGCGCCAGCAGCCCGACACTAGCGGATACCTACAATGAGCAGTTCTTC.

The gene calls are TRBV5-1 and TRBJ2-3; a weak D match, TRBD2 (7 bases). CDR3 length: 16 amino acids. V was clipped by 0 bases and J by 2 bases, with 13 bases between them. The germline V gene encodes CDR1 SGHRS and CDR2 YFSETQ. The CDR3: CASSLEGGGITDTQYF. The CDR3 DNA is TGCGCCAGCAGCTTGGAGGGAGGGGGAATCACAGATACGCAGTATTTT.

In this sample, this clonotype turned up a few times. The chain uses TRBV27 and TRBJ2-5; the D is unclear. The germline CDR1 and CDR2 sequences are MNHEY and SMNVEV (reference sequence). CDR3 length: 12 residues. V lost 4 bases to trimming and J lost 3 bases, with 6 bases between them. This chain's CDR3 is CASSSRKETQYF. CDR3 bases: TGTGCCAGCAGTTCGCGAAAAGAGACCCAGTACTTC.

The sample holds a few counts of this clonotype. This rearrangement joins TRBV6-5 to TRBJ2-2, with D possibly matching TRBD2 (5 bases). Germline lookup yields CDR1 MNHEY and CDR2 SVGAGI. Trimming stripped 2 bases from V and 8 bases from J, with 9 bases between. CDR3 length: 13 amino acids. The CDR3 bases are TGTGCCAGCAGTTACGAGGGCGCGGGGGAGCTGTTTTTT. This encodes CASSYEGAGELFF.